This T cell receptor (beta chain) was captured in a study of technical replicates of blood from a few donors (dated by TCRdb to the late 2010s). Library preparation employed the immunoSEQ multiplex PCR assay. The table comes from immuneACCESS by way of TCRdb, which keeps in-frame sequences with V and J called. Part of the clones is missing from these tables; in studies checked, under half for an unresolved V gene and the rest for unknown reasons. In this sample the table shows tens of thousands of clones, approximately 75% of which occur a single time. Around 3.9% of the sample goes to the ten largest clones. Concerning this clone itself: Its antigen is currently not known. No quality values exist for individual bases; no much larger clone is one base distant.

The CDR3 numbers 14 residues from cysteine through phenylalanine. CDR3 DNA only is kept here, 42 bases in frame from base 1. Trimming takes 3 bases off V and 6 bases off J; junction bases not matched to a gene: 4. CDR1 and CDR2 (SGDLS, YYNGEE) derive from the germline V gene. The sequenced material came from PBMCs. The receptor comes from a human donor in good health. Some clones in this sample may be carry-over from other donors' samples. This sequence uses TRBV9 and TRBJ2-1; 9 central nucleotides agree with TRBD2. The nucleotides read TGTGCCAGCAGCGGGTTAGCGGGAGCCAATGAGCAGTTCTTC. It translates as CASSGLAGANEQFF. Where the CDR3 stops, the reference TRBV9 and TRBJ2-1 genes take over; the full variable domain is DSGVTQTPKHLITATGQRVTLRCSPRSGDLSVYWYQQSLDQGLQFLIQYYNGEERAKGNILERFSAQQFPDLHSELNLSSLELGDSALYFCASSGLAGANEQFFGPGTRLTVL.